One T cell receptor beta chain is described in this entry. Its matching antigen is unknown. Libraries were prepared by immunoSEQ multiplex PCR; TCRdb keeps only in-frame clonotypes and omits some of them. The profile covers 150,000 to 200,000 clones, with about 80% appearing a single time and around 7% taken by the ten largest. The trim removed 5 bases at V and 9 bases at J, leaving 10 bases unmatched. Germline V CDR1 and CDR2: SEHNR, FQNEAQ (reference sequence). This CDR3 is 16 amino acids long. This specimen comes from a study of cytomegalovirus exposure and HLA in healthy donors. Overall study findings and caveats: In vitro checks showed that three CMV-associated chains really do target CMV antigens.

The source material was PBMCs. The source of this sequence is a man aged 18 to 29 in good health and CMV-seropositive. This sequence joins TRBV7-9 and TRBJ2-1; 13 bases agree with TRBD2. CDR3 in amino acids: CASSGPGTSGIFEQFF. CDR3 nucleotide sequence: TGTGCCAGCAGCGGCCCCGGGACTAGCGGGATATTTGAGCAGTTCTTC.